This entry is about one T cell receptor (beta chain). None of the donors, who were healthy HIV-negative adults, had recently had acute infections or vaccinations. CD45RA-negative memory and CD45RA+ naive subsets were split from the CD4+ cells. The ends were cut back, 6 bases at V and 3 bases at J, with 12 bases in the middle. The CDR3 is 13 amino acids. Germline V gene sequence: CDR1 KGHSH, CDR2 LQKENI. This entry belongs to a study of shared clonotypes between healthy human individuals. Clones were sequenced by immunoSEQ multiplex PCR, and TCRdb holds only the in-frame ones, with some missing. The sample lists some 630,000 clones, about three quarters occurring once.

The sample was memory CD4+ T cells sorted from blood. Subset reported: CD45RA-negative fraction. The rearrangement uses TRBV18 and TRBJ2-7, with D uncertain. This TCR was sampled from a woman under 40 in good health. CDR3 DNA: TGTGCCAGCTCGGCGAGGCTAGACTACGAGCAGTACTTC. Protein: CASSARLDYEQYF.